The 2 T cell receptor beta chains listed next were all sequenced from one sample in a study of T cells in Graves' hyperthyroidism and ophthalmopathy. RNA transcripts were the template for amplifying TCR beta CDR3 regions. A first-round RT-PCR of the TCR CDR3 used the HTBI primer set. Each CDR3 protein is one row after TCRdb ran MiXCR on the multiplex PCR reads. Of about 360,000 distinct CDR3 sequences listed, roughly an eighth are singletons. Input material: blood. Receptors were obtained from a young woman with Graves' hyperthyroidism.

This clonotype was detected many times. This chain uses TRBV10-3 with TRBJ2-3; 7 bases are a match to TRBD2. The CDR3 runs 15 residues. The V gene end was trimmed by 4 bases and the J gene end by 5 bases; junction bases not matched to a gene: 9. CDR1 is ENHRY and CDR2 is SYGVKD in the germline V gene. The CDR3 DNA reads as TGTGCCATCAGTGGAAGCAGTAGCGGGCAAGATACGCAGTATTTT. Translated: CAISGSSSGQDTQYF.

The chain couples TRBV5-4 to TRBJ2-1, with TRBD2 matching over 7 bases. Trimming removed 1 base from V and 5 bases from J; junction bases left unmatched: 6. The CDR3 is made up of 15 amino acids. CDR1 is SGHNT, CDR2 YYREEE, per germline (reference sequence). The DNA of the CDR3 is TGTGCCAGCAGCTTGAGTGCGGCGGGGGACAATGAGCAGTTCTTC. This codes for CASSLSAAGDNEQFF.